One and the same sample provided the 29 T cell receptor beta chains below, sequenced in a study of OX40 agonist ivuxolimab in advanced cancers. Profiled with immunoSEQ multiplex PCR; TCRdb holds only in-frame clones, not every one. The table records some 29,000 clones, nearly 95% of them present only once. The sample consisted of CD4+ or CD8+ T cells sorted from blood, taken in a trial of the OX40 agonist ivuxolimab. Source of these receptors: an adult with an advanced solid tumor such as melanoma, head and neck, liver or kidney cancer.

In its sample, this clone was seen a few times. The V and J genes are TRBV4-2 and TRBJ2-3; 11 bases line up with TRBD2. Germline V CDR1 and CDR2: LGHNA, YNFKEQ. Losses at the gene ends were 1 base for V and 4 bases for J; bases not matched to a gene: 4. The length of the CDR3 is 16 residues. The CDR3 sequence: CASSQGSGGAADTQYF. In nucleotides, the CDR3 is TGTGCCAGCAGCCAAGGTAGCGGGGGGGCGGCAGATACGCAGTATTTT.

The chain couples TRBV2 to TRBJ2-5; a weak D match, TRBD1 (5 bases). The CDR3 totals 12 residues. V was clipped by 6 bases and J by 0 bases, with 5 bases between them. Germline lookup yields CDR1 SNHLY and CDR2 FYNNEI. The CDR3 region is CASRDNQETQYF. CDR3 nucleotides: TGTGCCAGCAGGGACAACCAAGAGACCCAGTACTTC.

The chain uses TRBV12-5 and TRBJ2-1; no reliable D call. CDR1 is LGHNT and CDR2 is FRNRAP in the germline V gene. The CDR3 loop spans 18 amino acids. The V and J ends lost 0 bases and 8 bases respectively, with 23 bases between them. The CDR3 DNA reads TGTGCTAGTGGTTTGGTAATATCGGCTACAGCGTCGGGCGATGAGCAGTTCTTC. Its protein product is CASGLVISATASGDEQFF.

This chain links TRBV27 with TRBJ1-2; D is possibly TRBD1 (6 bases). The CDR3 length is 14 residues. The germline V and J ends were trimmed by 6 bases and 3 bases, with 14 bases remaining between them. The germline gives CDR1 MNHEY, CDR2 SMNVEV (reference sequence). The CDR3 here is CASRKQGLDYGYTF. Here the CDR3 DNA reads TGTGCCAGCAGGAAGCAGGGGTTGGACTATGGCTACACCTTC.

The J gene is TRBJ1-2, the V gene TRBV7-6, with 9 positions matching TRBD1. V trimming: 5 bases; J trimming: 6 bases; junction bases outside the gene matches: 4. The CDR3 covers 13 residues. CDR1 SGHVS and CDR2 FNYEAQ come from the germline V gene. The CDR3 DNA reads as TGTGCCAGCAGCCCTGGGACAGGGAATGGCTACACCTTC. Protein: CASSPGTGNGYTF.

The chain uses TRBV7-9 and TRBJ1-1; 9 bases align to TRBD1. Germline V gene sequence: CDR1 SEHNR, CDR2 FQNEAQ (reference sequence). Unmatched junction bases numbered 11, after V lost 4 bases and J lost 5 bases. The CDR3 totals 16 residues. CDR3 sequence reads: CASSYGGQGGGTEAFF. The CDR3 DNA follows: TGTGCCAGCAGCTACGGGGGACAGGGAGGAGGAACTGAAGCTTTCTTT.

The chain is built from TRBV6-5 and TRBJ2-7; the D gene is possibly TRBD2 (7 bases). CDR1 MNHEY and CDR2 SVGAGI come from the germline V gene. The CDR3 contains 15 residues. The V and J ends lost 5 bases and 2 bases respectively, with 16 bases between them. CDR3 bases: TGTGCCAGCAGTCCCGCTGGCGGGGGCCCCTACGAGCAGTACTTC. This codes for CASSPAGGGPYEQYF.

J is TRBJ2-7 and V is TRBV7-6, with D unclear. V lost 1 base and J 3 bases, leaving 10 bases between the germline ends. This CDR3 has 14 amino acids. The germline V gene encodes CDR1 SGHVS and CDR2 FNYEAQ. The CDR3 DNA is TGTGCCAGCAGCTTAGGCGCAGATTTCTACGAGCAGTACTTC. Protein: CASSLGADFYEQYF.

The chain carries TRBV7-9 and TRBJ2-3, with TRBD2 matching over 11 bases. This CDR3 has 16 amino acids. The ends lost 6 bases at V and 2 bases at J; junction bases unmatched: 7. Germline V gives CDR1 SEHNR, CDR2 FQNEAQ (reference sequence). The CDR3, as DNA: TGTGCCAGCAGTCCTAGCGGGGGGAAACACACAGATACGCAGTATTTT. It codes for CASSPSGGKHTDTQYF.

V is TRBV11-2 and J is TRBJ1-5; 10 bases line up with TRBD1. Trimming removed 1 base from V and 4 bases from J; junction bases left unmatched: 10. The germline CDR1 and CDR2 sequences are SGHAT and FQNNGV. CDR3 length equals 18 residues. In nucleotides, the CDR3 is TGTGCCAGCAGCTTAGTCCTACGACAGGGGGCGAGGAATCAGCCCCAGCATTTT. Its translation is CASSLVLRQGARNQPQHF.

This clone was counted once. The chain carries TRBV6-5 and TRBJ2-2; D ambiguous. The CDR3 sequence is 13 residues long. V was trimmed by 7 bases and J by 4 bases, leaving 10 bases between them. Germline V gene sequence: CDR1 MNHEY, CDR2 SVGAGI. For the CDR3, the DNA is TGTGCCAGCACTTCTATCCCCACCGGGGAGCTGTTTTTT. It yields the protein CASTSIPTGELFF.

V is TRBV10-3 and J is TRBJ1-2, with 9 bases matching TRBD1. Germline V gives CDR1 ENHRY, CDR2 SYGVKD. Trimming removed 0 bases from V and 4 bases from J; junction bases left unmatched: 3. This CDR3 has 15 amino acids. The CDR3 loop is CAISESGQGSYGYTF. CDR3 bases: TGTGCCATCAGTGAGTCGGGACAGGGTTCCTATGGCTACACCTTC.

The chain has TRBV9 and TRBJ1-4; D unclear. The CDR3 extends over 14 amino acids. Trimming pared 4 bases from V and 7 bases from J, leaving 14 bases between. Germline V CDR1 and CDR2: SGDLS, YYNGEE. CDR3 in amino acids: CASSPLGSREKLFF. CDR3 coding DNA: TGTGCCAGCAGCCCCCTGGGCAGTCGTGAAAAACTGTTTTTT.

The sample holds one count of this clone. This chain links TRBV19 with TRBJ1-5; 7 bases map to TRBD1. Germline CDR1 LNHDA, CDR2 SQIVND (reference sequence). CDR3 length: 15 residues. V shed 0 bases and J 2 bases; nucleotides not matched to a gene: 1. In DNA form, the CDR3 reads TGTGCCAGTAGTATAGAAGGGGGCGGCAATCAGCCCCAGCATTTT. Protein product: CASSIEGGGNQPQHF. The full variable domain, with the rest looked up from reference TRBV19 and TRBJ1-5, is DGGITQSPKYLFRKEGQNVTLSCEQNLNHDAMYWYRQDPGQGLRLIYYSQIVNDFQKGDIAEGYSVSREKKESFPLTVTSAQKNPTAFYLCASSIEGGGNQPQHFGDGTRLSIL.

The chain joins TRBV7-9 to TRBJ1-2; D might be TRBD1 (5 bases). The germline gives CDR1 SEHNR, CDR2 FQNEAQ (reference sequence). This CDR3 spans 15 amino acids. V dropped 1 base and J dropped 5 bases, with 14 bases sitting between them. The CDR3 reads CASSLGHEGLYGYTF. As DNA, the CDR3 is TGTGCCAGCAGCTTAGGACACGAGGGGTTGTATGGCTACACCTTC.

The chain employs TRBV13 and TRBJ2-1; the D call may be TRBD1 or TRBD2 (6 bases each). The CDR3 covers 17 residues. CDR1 is PRHDT and CDR2 is FYEKMQ in the germline V gene (reference sequence). Between the trimmed V and J ends, which lost 0 bases and 4 bases, there was a span of 16 bases. Written as DNA, the CDR3 is TGTGCCAGCAGCTTAGGCCTGACGGGGGCCCCTTACAATGAGCAGTTCTTC. It codes for CASSLGLTGAPYNEQFF.

CDR3 bases: TGTGCCAGTAGTACCCGTGAGGGGCAGAACACTGAAGCTTTCTTT. It yields the protein CASSTREGQNTEAFF. The rearrangement links TRBV19 to TRBJ1-1; D is possibly TRBD1 (5 bases). With 4 bases removed from V and 1 base from J, the gap between germline ends came to 13 bases. Germline V lookup: CDR1 LNHDA, CDR2 SQIVND (reference sequence). The CDR3 extends over 15 amino acids.

The J gene is TRBJ1-5, the V gene TRBV12-5; no clear D gene. Per the germline V gene, CDR1 is LGHNT and CDR2 is FRNRAP. The length of the CDR3 is 15 residues. V lost 8 bases and J lost 3, with 17 bases in between. CDR3 residues: CASMVWLSFNQPQHF. In DNA, the CDR3 is TGTGCTAGTATGGTTTGGCTCAGTTTCAATCAGCCCCAGCATTTT.

A remark on this clone: The same CDR3 can be traced to other DNA sequences in this sample. The chain has TRBV6-1 and TRBJ2-4; TRBD1 aligns across 7 bases. CDR1 and CDR2 (germline): MNHNS, SASEGT. V shed 1 base, J shed 3 bases, and the junction held 0 bases outside the gene matches. There are 14 residues in the CDR3. CDR3 bases: TGTGCCAGCAGTGAAGGGACAGGCAAAAACATTCAGTACTTC. This codes for CASSEGTGKNIQYF.

The chain links TRBV29-1 to TRBJ2-1, with 8 positions matching TRBD2. With V trimmed by 6 bases and J by 5 bases, 9 bases remained unmatched. Germline CDR1 SQVTM, CDR2 ANQGSEA. This CDR3 is 14 amino acids long. The CDR3 sequence: CSVSGRGDHNEQFF. The CDR3 region has the DNA TGCAGCGTGAGCGGGAGAGGGGACCACAATGAGCAGTTCTTC.

The V call is TRBV4-1, the J call TRBJ1-3, with TRBD1 as a possible D gene (6 bases). V shed 3 bases and J shed 0 bases, with 12 bases lying between them. CDR1 and CDR2 (germline): MGHRA, YSYEKL. This CDR3 has 16 residues. The CDR3 region is CASSQYGQSSGNTIYF. CDR3 nucleotides: TGCGCCAGCAGCCAGTACGGACAGAGCTCTGGAAACACCATATATTTT.

This clone has only one observation. This chain links TRBV27 with TRBJ1-1; no clear D. This CDR3 is 14 amino acids long. V lost 7 bases, J lost 2 bases, and 14 bases lay in between. Germline CDR1 MNHEY, CDR2 SMNVEV (reference sequence). The CDR3 region has the DNA TGTGCCAGCACCCAAGTCTGGGGTAACACTGAAGCTTTCTTT. It encodes CASTQVWGNTEAFF.

The chain combines TRBV7-9 with TRBJ2-3; 9 bases are shared with TRBD1. Trimming at V came to 5 bases and at J to 6 bases, leaving 9 bases not matched to a gene. Germline CDR1 SEHNR, CDR2 FQNEAQ (reference sequence). The CDR3 is 15 residues long. CDR3 amino acids: CASSNIQGAWDTQYF. Here the CDR3 DNA reads TGTGCCAGCAGCAACATACAGGGGGCATGGGATACGCAGTATTTT.

The V gene is TRBV13, the J gene TRBJ1-2; 11 bases are a match to TRBD1. V shed 7 bases and J 8 bases; nucleotides not matched to a gene: 15. There are 16 residues in the CDR3. Germline V gene data show CDR1 as PRHDT and CDR2 as FYEKMQ (reference sequence). CDR3 region: CASTQGTGGQASGYTF. In nucleotides, the CDR3 is TGTGCCAGCACCCAAGGGACAGGGGGTCAGGCCTCCGGCTACACCTTC.

V is TRBV4-1 and J is TRBJ2-1, with 9 nucleotides matching TRBD2. Germline trimming cut 2 bases from V and 7 bases from J; bases unmatched to any gene: 6. Germline CDR1 MGHRA, CDR2 YSYEKL. The CDR3 spans 15 residues. The CDR3 nucleotides are TGCGCCAGCAGCCAACGCGCGGGGGGGCGGAATGAGCAGTTCTTC. Protein: CASSQRAGGRNEQFF.

V usage is TRBV7-9 and J usage is TRBJ2-2; D not certain. The germline V gene has CDR1 SEHNR and CDR2 FQNEAQ (reference sequence). The length of the CDR3 is 16 residues. Trimming pared 0 bases from V and 4 bases from J, leaving 12 bases between. The DNA of the CDR3 is TGTGCCAGCAGCTTAGCAGAACATTGGGGCACCGGGGAGCTGTTTTTT. Protein: CASSLAEHWGTGELFF. Full variable domain (outside the CDR3, taken from reference TRBV7-9 and TRBJ2-2): DTGVSQNPRHKITKRGQNVTFRCDPISEHNRLYWYRQTLGQGPEFLTYFQNEAQLEKSRLLSDRFSAERPKGSFSTLEIQRTEQGDSAMYLCASSLAEHWGTGELFFGEGSRLTVL.

The rearrangement links TRBV7-9 to TRBJ2-7, with D perhaps matching TRBD2 (7 bases). Germline CDR1 is SEHNR and CDR2 is FQNEAQ (reference sequence). The ends were cut back, 6 bases at V and 1 base at J, with 10 bases in the middle. CDR3 size: 13 residues. Written as DNA, the CDR3 is TGTGCCAGCAGGGGGGGGCGGTCCTACGAGCAGTACTTC. Translated: CASRGGRSYEQYF.

The V and J genes are TRBV7-9 and TRBJ2-3; the D gene is possibly TRBD2 (7 bases). Trimming removed 4 bases from V and 3 bases from J, with 17 bases in between. Germline CDR1 reads SEHNR; CDR2 reads FQNEAQ (reference sequence). This CDR3 spans 16 amino acids. CDR3 DNA: TGTGCCAGCAGCTCTGTGGGGGGGCCCAATACAGATACGCAGTATTTT. Protein sequence: CASSSVGGPNTDTQYF. The full variable domain, rest sourced from reference TRBV7-9 and TRBJ2-3, is DTGVSQNPRHKITKRGQNVTFRCDPISEHNRLYWYRQTLGQGPEFLTYFQNEAQLEKSRLLSDRFSAERPKGSFSTLEIQRTEQGDSAMYLCASSSVGGPNTDTQYFGPGTRLTVL.

The chain has TRBV12-5 and TRBJ1-3; D remains unclear. Trimming cost V 4 bases and J 0 bases, with 4 bases left between them. CDR1 is LGHNT, CDR2 FRNRAP, per germline. The CDR3 runs 13 residues. DNA of the CDR3: TGTGCTAGTGGTTCCTTCTCTGGAAACACCATATATTTT. It codes for CASGSFSGNTIYF.